The sequence of this T cell receptor beta chain was determined in a study of OX40 agonist ivuxolimab in advanced cancers. Study summary: Partial responses were seen in three patients, one with hepatocellular carcinoma and two with cutaneous melanoma. Study-level points and caveats: Expansion of clones was among the lowest in partial responders at 0.1-3.0 mg/kg.

A remark on this clone: Its target is unknown.

Trimming took off 4 bases at V and 2 bases at J, with 18 bases between the two ends. Germline CDR1 reads MNHEY; CDR2 reads SVGAGI. The CDR3 runs 16 residues. Method: immunoSEQ multiplex PCR; TCRdb's copy keeps in-frame clones and lacks some. The table includes approximately 39,000 clones, about nine tenths detected once. This TCR derives from an adult with an advanced solid tumor such as melanoma, head and neck, liver or kidney cancer. The chain carries TRBV6-5 and TRBJ2-7, with D perhaps being TRBD1 or TRBD2 (5 bases each). Sequencing used CD4+ or CD8+ T cells sorted from blood, obtained in a trial of the OX40 agonist ivuxolimab. CDR3 residues: CASSSITWGKAYEQYF. The CDR3 nucleotides are TGTGCCAGCAGTTCTATAACCTGGGGGAAAGCCTACGAGCAGTACTTC.